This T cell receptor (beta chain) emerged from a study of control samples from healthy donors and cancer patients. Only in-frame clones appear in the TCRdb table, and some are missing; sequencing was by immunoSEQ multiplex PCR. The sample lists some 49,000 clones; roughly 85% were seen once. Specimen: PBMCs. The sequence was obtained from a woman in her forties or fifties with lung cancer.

CDR3 nucleotide sequence: TGTGCCAGCAGTTATGATAGCACAGATACGCAGTATTTT. Amino acid sequence: CASSYDSTDTQYF. This sequence joins TRBV27 and TRBJ2-3, with D unclear. Trimming took 4 bases from V and 0 from J, leaving 5 bases between them. CDR1 and CDR2 from the germline V gene are MNHEY and SMNVEV (reference sequence). The CDR3 consists of 13 residues.